Listed below are T cell receptor beta chains from one sample, sequenced in a study of beta chain features in type 1 diabetes. The repertoire was sequenced with immunoSEQ multiplex PCR; TCRdb's copy has only in-frame clones and lacks some. The sample holds almost 350,000 clones, 7% to 9% seen once. The sequenced sample was central memory CD4+ T cells from blood. The receptors were sampled from a woman aged 18-35 years in good health. The CDR3 runs from the conserved cysteine through the conserved F or W. A D gene is named only where the DNA matches it firmly. Size tells how often a clone was seen (once, few, many) or the class of an expanded clone, and some rows leave it out.

clone_size,j_call,d_call,v_call,cdr3_aa,cdr3_nt
-,TRBJ1-5,TRBD1,TRBV10-3,CAISESGGQGGNQPQHF,TGTGCCATCAGTGAGTCTGGGGGACAGGGAGGCAATCAGCCCCAGCATTTT
few,TRBJ2-5,-,TRBV10-3,CAISVGEGETQYF,TGTGCCATCAGTGTGGGGGAAGGGGAGACCCAGTACTTC
few,TRBJ2-3,TRBD2,TRBV4-2,CASSRRGGPSTDTQYF,TGTGCCAGCAGCCGTCGGGGGGGTCCCAGCACAGATACGCAGTATTTT
many,TRBJ1-5,TRBD1,TRBV28,CASSTTGTQHF,TGTGCCAGCAGTACGACAGGGACACAGCATTTT
-,TRBJ2-3,TRBD2,TRBV6-1,CASSGRLAGGTIPYTQYF,TGTGCCAGCAGTGGACGACTAGCGGGAGGGACCATTCCTTATACGCAGTATTTT
few,TRBJ2-5,-,TRBV5-4,CASSSSNQETQYF,TGTGCCAGCAGCTCCTCCAACCAAGAGACCCAGTACTTC
-,TRBJ2-2,-,TRBV5-5,CASSLVNGELFF,TGTGCCAGCAGCTTAGTGAACGGGGAGCTGTTTTTT
-,TRBJ2-1,TRBD2,TRBV28,CASSFGGRAVNEQFF,TGTGCCAGCAGTTTTGGCGGGAGGGCCGTAAATGAGCAGTTCTTC
few,TRBJ2-7,TRBD1,TRBV7-9,CASSPQTGINEQYF,TGTGCCAGCAGCCCACAGACAGGGATCAACGAGCAGTACTTC
many,TRBJ1-4,-,TRBV7-9,CASSLDHRKLFF,TGTGCCAGCAGCTTAGACCACCGGAAACTGTTTTTT
-,TRBJ2-1,-,TRBV19,CASSISMASYNEQFF,TGTGCCAGTAGTATATCCATGGCCTCCTACAATGAGCAGTTCTTC
many,TRBJ1-2,TRBD1,TRBV6-6,CASSYRGQGSNYGYTF,TGTGCCAGCAGTTACAGGGGACAGGGGTCTAACTATGGCTACACCTTC
few,TRBJ2-3,-,TRBV6-5,CASSYSYSSTDTQYF,TGTGCCAGCAGTTACTCCTATTCTAGCACAGATACGCAGTATTTT
-,TRBJ2-6,-,TRBV28,CASSLFTGGRWAGANVLTF,TGTGCCAGCAGTTTATTTACCGGGGGCCGCTGGGCGGGGGCCAACGTCCTGACTTTC
medium-sized,TRBJ1-4,-,TRBV28,CASSFPLEKLFF,TGTGCCAGCAGTTTCCCCCTTGAAAAACTGTTTTTT
-,TRBJ1-1,-,TRBV6-1,CASSESGWTEAFF,TGTGCCAGCAGTGAGTCCGGGTGGACTGAAGCTTTCTTT
-,TRBJ2-4,-,TRBV7-2,CASSLMAEANIQYF,TGTGCCAGCAGCTTGATGGCGGAGGCAAACATTCAGTACTTC
few,TRBJ1-2,-,TRBV29-1,CSVESRSRGYGYTF,TGCAGCGTTGAGTCGCGCTCCCGGGGGTATGGCTACACCTTC
few,TRBJ2-1,-,TRBV15,CATSRVYNEQFF,TGTGCCACCAGCAGAGTTTACAATGAGCAGTTCTTC
many,TRBJ2-2,-,TRBV23-1,CASSLTGELFF,TGCGCCAGCAGTTTGACCGGGGAGCTGTTTTTT
-,TRBJ2-5,-,TRBV20-1,CSANSFETQYF,TGCAGTGCTAATTCCTTTGAGACCCAGTACTTC
-,TRBJ2-7,-,TRBV27,CASSSASYEQYF,TGTGCCAGCAGTAGCGCATCCTACGAGCAGTACTTC
few,TRBJ1-1,-,TRBV27,CASSPAKGRRRTEAFF,TGTGCCAGCAGCCCGGCTAAAGGGAGAAGAAGGACTGAAGCTTTCTTT
few,TRBJ2-1,-,TRBV7-3,CASSFQGNLYNEQFF,TGTGCCAGCAGCTTTCAAGGAAACCTTTACAATGAGCAGTTCTTC
-,TRBJ2-1,TRBD2,TRBV10-3,CAIRPGLAGNEQFF,TGTGCCATCAGGCCGGGACTAGCTGGGAATGAGCAGTTCTTC
few,TRBJ2-7,TRBD2,TRBV20-1,CSAARAGDAYF,TGCAGTGCCGCACGGGCGGGAGACGCGTACTTC
few,TRBJ1-2,-,TRBV7-3,CASSLAGDGGGYTF,TGTGCCAGCAGCTTAGCAGGGGATGGCGGCGGCTACACCTTC
few,TRBJ2-5,TRBD2,TRBV15,CATNPGLAGGQETQYF,TGTGCCACCAACCCGGGACTAGCGGGAGGCCAAGAGACCCAGTACTTC
-,TRBJ2-3,-,TRBV25-1,CASSTRGESTDTQYF,TGTGCCAGCAGTACACGAGGCGAGAGCACAGATACGCAGTATTTT
few,TRBJ2-5,-,TRBV5-1,CASSPAPGQQETQYF,TGCGCCAGCAGCCCCGCACCCGGACAGCAAGAGACCCAGTACTTC
few,TRBJ2-7,TRBD1,TRBV5-1,CASSWGQGQDYEQYF,TGCGCCAGCAGCTGGGGACAGGGCCAGGATTACGAGCAGTACTTC
-,TRBJ2-5,TRBD2,TRBV5-8,CASSSGTSGRYQETQYF,TGTGCCAGCAGCTCCGGGACTAGCGGGAGATACCAAGAGACCCAGTACTTC
once,TRBJ2-6,-,TRBV19,CASSIGGAGNVLTF,TGTGCCAGTAGTATTGGAGGCGCGGGCAACGTCCTGACTTTC
few,TRBJ2-7,TRBD1,TRBV2,CASSTGTGGLEQYF,TGTGCCAGCAGTACCGGGACAGGGGGCCTCGAGCAGTACTTC
few,TRBJ1-3,-,TRBV9,CASSEVGGAGNTIYF,TGTGCCAGCAGCGAGGTGGGGGGAGCTGGAAACACCATATATTTT
-,TRBJ2-1,-,TRBV28,CASSFGQFYNEQFF,TGTGCCAGCAGTTTCGGACAGTTTTACAATGAGCAGTTCTTC
-,TRBJ2-7,-,TRBV6-6,CASRESGYEQYF,TGTGCCAGTCGGGAGAGTGGCTACGAGCAGTACTTC
-,TRBJ2-3,-,TRBV6-5,CASSLRVSTDTQYF,TGTGCCAGCAGCCTCCGGGTCAGCACAGATACGCAGTATTTT
-,TRBJ2-3,-,TRBV11-2,CASSLALRTTDTQYF,TGTGCCAGCAGCTTAGCCCTGCGGACCACAGATACGCAGTATTTT
few,TRBJ2-2,-,TRBV10-3,CAITRDQSTGELFF,TGTGCCATCACCCGAGACCAAAGCACCGGGGAGCTGTTTTTT
few,TRBJ2-5,-,TRBV7-2,CASSPRMGGLETQYF,TGTGCCAGCAGCCCGCGGATGGGGGGCCTTGAGACCCAGTACTTC
few,TRBJ1-1,TRBD1,TRBV29-1,CSVRRGGQGTTEAFF,TGCAGCGTGCGCAGGGGGGGGCAGGGGACCACTGAAGCTTTCTTT
few,TRBJ2-5,TRBD2,TRBV7-2,CASSLRTSGVGTQYF,TGTGCCAGCAGCTTAAGGACTAGCGGGGTAGGGACCCAGTACTTC
few,TRBJ1-1,-,TRBV5-6,CASSPDPGMNTEAFF,TGTGCCAGCAGTCCAGACCCAGGGATGAACACTGAAGCTTTCTTT
many,TRBJ1-2,-,TRBV28,CASSLGADQGYTF,TGTGCCAGCAGTTTGGGTGCAGACCAGGGCTACACCTTC
few,TRBJ1-1,-,TRBV29-1,CSASRGQYSYAEAFF,TGCAGCGCCTCCCGGGGGCAATACAGTTATGCTGAAGCTTTCTTT
few,TRBJ1-2,-,TRBV4-2,CASSQAGHLNYGYTF,TGTGCCAGCAGCCAAGCGGGACATCTTAACTATGGCTACACCTTC
-,TRBJ2-2,-,TRBV7-8,CASSSGTPLGGELFF,TGTGCCAGCAGCTCCGGGACTCCCCTGGGGGGGGAGCTGTTTTTT
-,TRBJ2-1,-,TRBV27,CASSRPTGWQFF,TGTGCCAGCAGTCGCCCCACCGGATGGCAGTTCTTC
-,TRBJ2-5,-,TRBV7-9,CASSFPGGGQETQYF,TGTGCCAGCAGCTTTCCTGGGGGCGGTCAAGAGACCCAGTACTTC
-,TRBJ1-2,TRBD1,TRBV28,CASSLGDRAYGYTF,TGTGCCAGCAGCCTGGGAGACAGGGCTTATGGCTACACCTTC
many,TRBJ2-5,-,TRBV18,CASHAGQLETQYF,TGTGCCAGCCACGCGGGACAGCTAGAGACCCAGTACTTC
many,TRBJ2-5,-,TRBV7-9,CASSLFLWNMSFQETQYF,TGTGCCAGCAGCTTATTTCTTTGGAATATGTCCTTCCAAGAGACCCAGTACTTC
few,TRBJ1-5,-,TRBV27,CASRSGNQPQHF,TGTGCCAGCCGATCGGGCAATCAGCCCCAGCATTTT
-,TRBJ1-5,-,TRBV27,CASKASVADNQPQHF,TGTGCCAGCAAAGCGTCTGTGGCGGACAATCAGCCCCAGCATTTT
-,TRBJ1-5,-,TRBV19,CASSIQGQPQHF,TGTGCCAGTAGTATTCAAGGTCAGCCCCAGCATTTT
-,TRBJ2-5,-,TRBV5-6,CASSGLLFGAQYF,TGTGCCAGCAGCGGACTCCTATTTGGTGCCCAGTACTTC
-,TRBJ2-1,TRBD1,TRBV4-2,CASSHRQGSYNEQFF,TGTGCCAGCAGCCACAGACAGGGCTCCTACAATGAGCAGTTCTTC
-,TRBJ2-1,TRBD2,TRBV15,CATSRLLAGGLNEQFF,TGTGCCACCAGCAGACTTCTAGCGGGAGGGCTCAATGAGCAGTTCTTC